These T cell receptor beta chains were read from a single sample in a study of shared T cell receptors in the human thymus. Assay: immunoSEQ multiplex PCR; the TCRdb copy retains only in-frame clones and omits some. The sample records 700,000 or so clones, roughly 85% being singletons. These same data were also listed under a study on human thymus T cells.

Specimen: thymocytes. The receptors were gathered from a girl under two years old with a congenital heart defect. Both conserved end residues are part of each CDR3. D genes are given only for firm matches. Clone size is stated in some rows and not others, as once, few, many or a class when expanded.

j_call v_call d_call clone_size cdr3_nt cdr3_aa
TRBJ1-5 TRBV18 NA few TGTGCCAGCTCACTATTCTCGGCAGGGGTAGATCAGCCCCAGCATTTT CASSLFSAGVDQPQHF
TRBJ2-4 TRBV4-3 NA NA TGCGCCAGCAGCCCCGGACCCCCCTCCGGGGACATTCAGTACTTC CASSPGPPSGDIQYF
TRBJ1-1 TRBV27 NA NA TGTGCCAGCAGTTTAGCGTTAGATGGACAGAGTGAGAGGAACACTGAAGCTTTCTTT CASSLALDGQSERNTEAFF
TRBJ1-2 TRBV4-1 NA NA TGCGCCAGCAGCCAAGACAGGACTCACTATGGCTACACCTTC CASSQDRTHYGYTF
TRBJ1-5 TRBV4-1 TRBD1 NA TGCGCCAGCAGCCAAGGACAGGGGGGAGGTCAGCCCCAGCATTTT CASSQGQGGGQPQHF
TRBJ1-1 TRBV6-5 TRBD1 NA TGTGCCAGCAGTTCCCCGGGACAGGGCCACACTGAAGCTTTCTTT CASSSPGQGHTEAFF
TRBJ1-4 TRBV30 NA NA TGTGCCTGGAGTGTACCTAGGGGCCAGGAGAGTAATGAAAAACTGTTTTTT CAWSVPRGQESNEKLFF
TRBJ2-7 TRBV23-1 TRBD1 NA TGCGCCAGCAGTCGGACAGGGGGGGCCTACGAGCAGTACTTC CASSRTGGAYEQYF
TRBJ2-1 TRBV6-1 NA NA TGTGCCAGCAGTGCCCGCGGGGGCAGGGTTTCTCGCAATGAGCAGTTCTTC CASSARGGRVSRNEQFF
TRBJ2-2 TRBV30 TRBD2 NA TGTGCCTGGGGGGGAGGGGCGGTTTTCCCCACCGGGGAGCTGTTTTTT CAWGGGAVFPTGELFF
TRBJ2-3 TRBV27 NA once TGTGCCAGCACCAACAGTCCGCGAACGCAGTATTTT CASTNSPRTQYF
TRBJ2-1 TRBV7-3 TRBD2 NA TGTGCCAGCAGCCCTACTAGCGGGGGGGCGTACAATGAGCAGTTCTTC CASSPTSGGAYNEQFF
TRBJ2-7 TRBV5-1 NA NA TGCGCCAGCAGCTTGGTCAGATACGAGCAGTACTTC CASSLVRYEQYF
TRBJ2-7 TRBV19 TRBD2 NA TGTGCCAGTAGTATAGCTGGGAGGGACTACGAGCAGTACTTC CASSIAGRDYEQYF
TRBJ1-6 TRBV5-4 TRBD1 few TGTGCCAGCAGCTCGGACAGGGACGGGTCACCCCTCCACTTT CASSSDRDGSPLHF
TRBJ1-3 TRBV4-1 NA once TGCGCCAGCAGCCAAGATAAGTGGAGGACAGCCGGAAACACCATATATTTT CASSQDKWRTAGNTIYF
TRBJ1-2 TRBV2 NA once TGTGCCAGCAGTGAAGTGCGGCACCTGGGCTACACCTTC CASSEVRHLGYTF
TRBJ1-1 TRBV30 NA NA TGTGCCCTCCGGGAGATTATGAACACTGAAGCTTTCTTT CALREIMNTEAFF
TRBJ2-3 TRBV4-1 TRBD2 NA TGCGCCAGCAGCCAAGCGCGAGCGGGGCACCCAGATACGCAGTATTTT CASSQARAGHPDTQYF
TRBJ1-4 TRBV23-1 TRBD1 NA TGCGCCAGCAGTCAGATCGCCGACAGGGCACAGGAAAAACTGTTTTTT CASSQIADRAQEKLFF
TRBJ2-1 TRBV19 NA once TGTGCCAGCGACGGAACACCTAGACGGGGTGAGCAGTTCTTC CASDGTPRRGEQFF
TRBJ2-2 TRBV5-1 NA NA TGCGCCAGCAGCCTCAAACAGGGAAACACCGGGGAGCTGTTTTTT CASSLKQGNTGELFF
TRBJ1-2 TRBV6-5 NA NA TGTGCCAGCAGTTACACCGGGAGCCTTAACTATGGCTACACCTTC CASSYTGSLNYGYTF
TRBJ1-5 TRBV4-1 TRBD1 NA TGCGCCAGCAGCCCCTTAGACAGGGGGAATCAGCCCCAGCATTTT CASSPLDRGNQPQHF
TRBJ2-3 TRBV19 NA once TGTGCCAGTAGTATTGCCTCCTCGGCAGATACGCAGTATTTT CASSIASSADTQYF
TRBJ2-3 TRBV4-3 TRBD1 NA TGCGCCAGTAGAGGGGGGACAGGGGGCCCAGATACGCAGTATTTT CASRGGTGGPDTQYF
TRBJ1-1 TRBV7-6 NA NA TGTGCCAGCAGCTTAGGGCAGGGTGAAGCTTTCTTT CASSLGQGEAFF
TRBJ2-7 TRBV5-6 NA NA TGTGCCAGCAGCTTTGGGGCCCCCTACGAGCAGTACTTC CASSFGAPYEQYF
TRBJ1-6 TRBV27 NA NA TGTGCCAGCAGTAATAAGGGGGACGGTTCACCCCTCCACTTT CASSNKGDGSPLHF
TRBJ1-2 TRBV27 NA NA TGTGCCAGCAGTTTATCCGGCGGGGGAGGCTACACCTTC CASSLSGGGGYTF
TRBJ2-1 TRBV2 TRBD2 few TGTGCCAGCAGTGAACCTAGCGGGGACTACAATGAGCAGTTCTTC CASSEPSGDYNEQFF
TRBJ1-1 TRBV5-1 TRBD1 NA TGCGCCAGCAGCCCCCGGACAGGGGATGACACTGAAGCTTTCTTT CASSPRTGDDTEAFF
TRBJ2-7 TRBV2 TRBD1 NA TGTGCCAGCAGCAAAGGACAGGCTATCGCTAACGAGCAGTACTTC CASSKGQAIANEQYF
TRBJ1-2 TRBV14 TRBD1 NA TGTGCCAGCAGCGATCAAATGGGACAGGTCTATGGCTACACCTTC CASSDQMGQVYGYTF
TRBJ1-4 TRBV4-1 TRBD1 NA TGCGCCAGCAGCCAAGCCGACAGGGAGAAGGAAAAACTGTTTTTT CASSQADREKEKLFF
TRBJ2-7 TRBV12-5 NA NA TGTGCTAGTGGTTTGCCGCGGGGCCATTCCCACTACGAGCAGTACTTC CASGLPRGHSHYEQYF
TRBJ1-1 TRBV10-1 NA NA TGCGCCAGCAGTGGTGACCCATCCAGCCTGACAGGTCACACTGAAGCTTTCTTT CASSGDPSSLTGHTEAFF
TRBJ2-7 TRBV7-6 TRBD2 NA TGTGCCAGCAGCTTAGACGGGGGGGCCTCCGAGCAGTACTTC CASSLDGGASEQYF
TRBJ1-2 TRBV7-9 TRBD1 NA TGTGCCAGCAGCGCCCGGGACAGGGGAACTAACTATGGCTACACCTTC CASSARDRGTNYGYTF
TRBJ2-2 TRBV6-6 NA few TGTGCCAGCAGGCCTGGGACTCAGGGGGGCGGGGAGCTGTTTTTT CASRPGTQGGGELFF
TRBJ1-6 TRBV5-1 NA NA TGCGCCAGTTCATACGGTCGAAGAAGCTCCTATAATTCACCCCTCCACTTT CASSYGRRSSYNSPLHF